This passage covers 4 T cell receptor beta chains from one sample sequenced in a study of low-dose radiotherapy and immunotherapy resistance in tumors. cDNA synthesis used a TRAV/TRBV-specific primer set for both chains. A constant-region primer paired with the V-primer adapter amplified TCRs over about 18 PCR cycles. TCRdb ran MiXCR on the reads and lists one entry per CDR3 protein. The table has 35,000 to 50,000 distinct CDR3 sequences, roughly 20% seen once. Time point given: after trial treatment. The sample's treatment: LDRT plus nivolumab, ipilimumab, low-dose cyclophosphamide and aspirin (RACIN trial). This material consisted of PBMCs, taken after low-dose radiotherapy plus immunotherapy. These receptors were taken from a female donor with ovarian cancer.

Many counts were recorded for this clonotype. The CDR3 region has the DNA TGTGCCAGCAGTAGGATACAGGGATATACGGATACGCAGTATTTT. The encoded protein is CASSRIQGYTDTQYF. The genes are TRBV12-3 or TRBV12-4 and TRBJ2-3; maybe TRBD1 (6 bases). Trimming cost V 5 bases and J 6 bases, with 18 bases left between them. CDR3 size: 15 residues.

Regarding this clonotype: A far larger clone lies a single base away; this is likely a read error. The J gene is TRBJ2-7, the V gene TRBV28; D may be TRBD2 (6 bases). V was cut by 1 base and J by 7 bases, with 14 bases left in between. The CDR3 totals 14 residues. Germline V gene data show CDR1 as MDHEN and CDR2 as SYDVKM. The CDR3 DNA reads TGTGCCAGCAGTTTATTCGGCGGGGTCAATGAGCAGTACTTC. It yields the protein CASSLFGGVNEQYF.

With respect to this clonotype: A read error likely explains this, since a far larger clone differs by one base. This chain joins TRBV10-3 and TRBJ2-7, with D uncertain. V dropped 2 bases and J dropped 0 bases, with 2 bases sitting between them. The CDR3 contains 12 residues. From germline, CDR1 is ENHRY and CDR2 SYGVKD. In DNA form, the CDR3 reads TGTGCCATCAGTGAGGGCTCCTACGAGCAGTACTTC. This sequence encodes CAISEGSYEQYF.

The chain couples TRBV4-3 to TRBJ2-3; D is possibly TRBD2 (5 bases). Trimming shortened V by 0 bases and J by 1 base, and 11 bases separated the two germline ends. The length of the CDR3 is 16 residues. The germline V gene encodes CDR1 LGHNA and CDR2 YSLEER. The CDR3 here is CASSQDVGGRTDTQYF. The CDR3 nucleotides read TGCGCCAGCAGCCAAGATGTTGGCGGGCGCACAGATACGCAGTATTTT.